Given below is one TCR beta chain in context. Its antigen is undetermined. The source of the sample is a study of lymphopenia after photon versus proton radiotherapy. This CDR3 region has 16 residues. J gave up 0 bases and V 2 bases, and 3 bases lay outside the gene matches. From germline, CDR1 is MGHRA and CDR2 YSYEKL. Broader study findings: Under photons, naive T cells and diversity fell while effector/memory populations rose. Post-nadir TCR diversity decline inversely tracked overall survival among those who died. After lymphocyte nadir, photon-treated repertoires showed oligoclonal expansion, especially CD8+ Temra.

Data came from immunoSEQ multiplex PCR; TCRdb stores just in-frame clones and leaves some out. The repertoire holds approximately 23,000 clones, with approximately 90% as singletons. The sequence was obtained from an elderly man with esophageal cancer. The sample in question was peripheral blood, obtained from a patient treated with proton-based radiotherapy. V is TRBV4-1 and J is TRBJ2-2, with 7 bases fitting TRBD1. In DNA form, the CDR3 reads TGCGCCAGCAGCCAAATCACAGGGGCGAACACCGGGGAGCTGTTTTTT. Translation: CASSQITGANTGELFF.